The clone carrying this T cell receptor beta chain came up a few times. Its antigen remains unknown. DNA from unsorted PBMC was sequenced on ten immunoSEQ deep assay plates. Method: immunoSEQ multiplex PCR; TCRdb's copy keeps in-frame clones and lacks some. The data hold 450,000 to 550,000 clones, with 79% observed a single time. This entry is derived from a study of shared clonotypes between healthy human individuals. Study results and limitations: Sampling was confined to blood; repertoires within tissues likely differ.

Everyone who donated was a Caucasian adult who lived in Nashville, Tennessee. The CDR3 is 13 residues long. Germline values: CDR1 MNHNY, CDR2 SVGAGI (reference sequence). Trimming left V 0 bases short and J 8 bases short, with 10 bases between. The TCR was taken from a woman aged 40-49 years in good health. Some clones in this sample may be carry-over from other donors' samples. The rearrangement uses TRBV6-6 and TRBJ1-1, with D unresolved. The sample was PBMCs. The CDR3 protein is CASSYSSSAEAFF. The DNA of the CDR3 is TGTGCCAGCAGTTACTCGTCCTCCGCCGAAGCTTTCTTT.